Below are 21 T cell receptor beta chains sequenced from a single sample in a study of cytomegalovirus exposure and HLA in healthy donors (dated by TCRdb to 2016 to 2017). Library preparation employed the immunoSEQ multiplex PCR assay. For the multiplex PCR, a mixture combining 60 forward primers for TCR Vbeta segments and 13 reverse primers for TCR Jbeta segments was used. TCRdb holds this immuneACCESS table with in-frame rearrangements only. Some clones are missing; in checked studies, unresolved V genes explain under half, and the rest has no known cause. The sample includes over 100,000 clones, with 55% to 80% observed a single time. 2.2% of the sample lies in the top ten. Material for sequencing was PBMCs. The receptor source for this set is a woman aged 25-40 years in good health and CMV-seronegative.

The chain recombines TRBV5-8 with TRBJ2-7; unclear D gene. CDR3 length: 13 residues. Trimming cost V 7 bases and J 2 bases, with 13 bases left between them. Germline loops: CDR1 SGHTS, CDR2 YDEGEE. The CDR3, as DNA: TGTGCCAGCTACAGCCGCGAAGCCTACGAGCAGTACTTC. Protein product: CASYSREAYEQYF.

This clone was counted between two and nine times. J is TRBJ1-1 and V is TRBV7-3; D gene uncertain. CDR1 and CDR2 from the germline V gene are SGHTA and FQGTGA. Trimming shortened V by 1 base and J by 3 bases, and 6 bases separated the two germline ends. This CDR3 has 13 amino acids. CDR3 sequence: CASSLRPDTEAFF. CDR3 DNA: TGTGCCAGCAGCTTAAGGCCTGACACTGAAGCTTTCTTT. Full variable domain (remainder filled in from reference TRBV7-3 and TRBJ1-1): GAGVSQTPSNKVTEKGKYVELRCDPISGHTALYWYRQSLGQGPEFLIYFQGTGAADDSGLPNDRFFAVRPEGSVSTLKIQRTERGDSAVYLCASSLRPDTEAFFGQGTRLTVV.

V and J are TRBV15 and TRBJ1-4; 7 nucleotides match TRBD1. The CDR3 is 14 residues long. Germline V CDR1 and CDR2: LNHNV, YYDKDF (reference sequence). V shed 3 bases and J 3 bases; nucleotides not matched to a gene: 1. The CDR3 region is CATSSGTANEKLFF. The CDR3 DNA is TGTGCCACCAGCAGCGGGACAGCTAATGAAAAACTGTTTTTT.

This chain connects TRBV7-9 to TRBJ2-1, with D possibly being TRBD2 (6 bases). CDR3 length equals 16 residues. Trimming stripped 1 base from V and 0 bases from J, with 10 bases between. Germline CDR1 is SEHNR and CDR2 is FQNEAQ (reference sequence). CDR3 protein: CASSLGAGPSYNEQFF. The CDR3 DNA follows: TGTGCCAGCAGCTTAGGGGCGGGACCCTCCTACAATGAGCAGTTCTTC.

This clone came up once. The CDR3 loop reads CASSLVADSGLAGPGELFF. The DNA of the CDR3 is TGTGCCAGCAGCTTAGTTGCGGATAGTGGCTTAGCGGGTCCCGGGGAGCTGTTTTTT. The chain couples TRBV7-3 to TRBJ2-2, with 7 bases fitting TRBD2. The CDR3 extends over 19 amino acids. The ends lost 2 bases at V and 6 bases at J; junction bases unmatched: 18. Per germline, CDR1 SGHTA and CDR2 FQGTGA.

The chain is built from TRBV5-4 and TRBJ2-5; 9 bases are a match to TRBD1. There are 14 residues in the CDR3. J lost 2 bases, V lost 5 bases, and 4 bases had no gene match. Germline V gives CDR1 SGHNT, CDR2 YYREEE (reference sequence). The CDR3 protein is CASRSDRGQETQYF. DNA of the CDR3: TGTGCCAGCAGGTCCGACAGGGGGCAAGAGACCCAGTACTTC.

This chain connects TRBV6-4 to TRBJ2-2; no clear D. The V gene's germline CDR1 is MRHNA and CDR2 SNTAGT. Trimming shortened V by 6 bases and J by 7 bases, and 12 bases separated the two germline ends. The CDR3 extends over 13 amino acids. The CDR3 is CASSTYFGGELFF. CDR3 in DNA: TGTGCCAGCAGCACTTATTTTGGCGGGGAGCTGTTTTTT.

This clone came up a few times. V usage is TRBV28 and J usage is TRBJ2-7, with D perhaps matching TRBD2 (6 bases). Trimming took off 6 bases at V and 1 base at J, with 13 bases between the two ends. CDR3 length: 14 amino acids. From germline, CDR1 is MDHEN and CDR2 SYDVKM. The CDR3 protein is CASSLSGPSYEQYF. CDR3 DNA: TGTGCCAGCAGCCTAAGCGGGCCTTCCTACGAGCAGTACTTC.

The sample holds a few counts of this clone. The chain couples TRBV2 to TRBJ2-1; D uncertain. The CDR3 is 14 amino acids. Trimming took off 5 bases at V and 8 bases at J, with 16 bases between the two ends. CDR1 is SNHLY and CDR2 is FYNNEI in the germline V gene. CDR3: CASSTRVFTHEQFF. DNA for the CDR3: TGTGCCAGCAGTACTCGCGTTTTTACCCATGAGCAGTTCTTC.

V is TRBV5-1 and J is TRBJ2-1; D is uncertain. In germline, CDR1 is SGHRS, CDR2 YFSETQ. This CDR3 contains 15 residues. V dropped 0 bases and J dropped 7 bases, with 14 bases sitting between them. The CDR3 DNA reads TGCGCCAGCAGCTTGGACCAAACGTCGGGTAATGAGCAGTTCTTC. This sequence encodes CASSLDQTSGNEQFF. Full variable domain (outside the CDR3, taken from reference TRBV5-1 and TRBJ2-1): KAGVTQTPRYLIKTRGQQVTLSCSPISGHRSVSWYQQTPGQGLQFLFEYFSETQRNKGNFPGRFSGRQFSNSRSEMNVSTLELGDSALYLCASSLDQTSGNEQFFGPGTRLTVL.

V gene TRBV9 combines with J gene TRBJ2-1; TRBD2 agrees at 13 bases. Germline V gives CDR1 SGDLS, CDR2 YYNGEE. The CDR3 has 18 amino acids. V was clipped by 0 bases and J by 3 bases; unmatched bases: 6. CDR3: CASSVAGTSGAFYNEQFF. CDR3 sequence (DNA): TGTGCCAGCAGCGTAGCTGGGACTAGCGGGGCCTTCTACAATGAGCAGTTCTTC.

Concerning this clone itself: Distinct nucleotide sequences in the sample also encode this CDR3. This chain links TRBV30 with TRBJ1-5, with D possibly TRBD1 on 6 matching bases. The CDR3 consists of 14 residues. Germline-derived CDR1 and CDR2 are GTSNPN and SVGIG (reference sequence). With 0 bases removed from V and 4 bases from J, the gap between germline ends came to 10 bases. The CDR3 loop is CAWSVGQGNQPQHF. In DNA form, the CDR3 reads TGTGCCTGGAGTGTAGGGCAGGGGAATCAGCCCCAGCATTTT.

This clone was detected a few times. The chain employs TRBV27 and TRBJ1-6; D unresolved. Trimming removed 3 bases at V and 10 bases at J, with 13 bases between. Germline V gene lookup returns CDR1 MNHEY and CDR2 SMNVEV (reference sequence). The CDR3 extends over 14 amino acids. Here the CDR3 reads CASSFSDPRSPLHF. Here the CDR3 DNA reads TGTGCCAGCAGTTTCTCAGATCCACGATCACCCCTCCACTTT.

This clone came up a few times. The chain recombines TRBV10-2 with TRBJ1-1, with 8 bases lining up with TRBD1. V was pared by 5 bases and J by 1 base, with 6 bases of the junction left unmatched. The CDR3 length is 15 residues. Per germline, CDR1 WSHSY and CDR2 SAAADI. CDR3 amino acids: CASSLPGGANTEAFF. CDR3 coding DNA: TGCGCCAGCAGTCTCCCAGGGGGCGCGAACACTGAAGCTTTCTTT.

This chain joins TRBV25-1 and TRBJ2-1; D is undetermined. Germline V lookup: CDR1 MGHDK, CDR2 SYGVNS. V lost 1 base to trimming and J lost 8 bases, with 12 bases between them. This CDR3 spans 14 amino acids. DNA of the CDR3: TGTGCCAGCAGTGAATTGAACTCCTTCGATGAGCAGTTCTTC. Its translation is CASSELNSFDEQFF.

As regards this clone: The junction shows a germline mismatch at one end, possibly a read error. The V and J genes are TRBV7-9 and TRBJ2-7, with 8 positions matching TRBD2. This CDR3 comprises 12 residues. Per the germline V gene, CDR1 is SEHNR and CDR2 is FQNEAQ (reference sequence). The CDR3 here is CSSQAGAYEQYF. In DNA, the CDR3 is TGTTCCAGCCAAGCGGGAGCCTACGAGCAGTACTTC.

As to this clone: An end of the junction does not agree with germline; a read error may underlie this. The CDR3 sequence: CASSLALGGEQYF. CDR3 nucleotides: TGTGCTAGCAGCTTAGCCCTAGGAGGCGAGCAGTACTTC. The chain recombines TRBV7-7 with TRBJ2-7; weak D call: TRBD2 (5 bases). The CDR3 length is 13 residues. From germline, CDR1 is SSHAT and CDR2 FNYEAQ (reference sequence).

This chain's CDR3 is CASSLGTSGRNEQYF. Written as DNA, the CDR3 is TGCGCCAGCAGCTTGGGCACTAGCGGGAGAAACGAGCAGTACTTC. The chain joins TRBV5-1 to TRBJ2-7, with 11 bases fitting TRBD2. The germline gives CDR1 SGHRS, CDR2 YFSETQ. J was trimmed by 5 bases and V by 0 bases; bases with no gene match: 4. The CDR3 consists of 15 residues. Complete variable domain (other parts from reference TRBV5-1 and TRBJ2-7): KAGVTQTPRYLIKTRGQQVTLSCSPISGHRSVSWYQQTPGQGLQFLFEYFSETQRNKGNFPGRFSGRQFSNSRSEMNVSTLELGDSALYLCASSLGTSGRNEQYFGPGTRLTVT.

V and J are TRBV6-5 and TRBJ2-7, with D perhaps TRBD1 (7 bases). The CDR3 extends over 16 amino acids. Germline CDR1 reads MNHEY; CDR2 reads SVGAGI. V lost 1 base, J lost 6 bases, and 19 bases lay in between. The CDR3 DNA reads TGTGCCAGCAGTTACTTGGGCGGCGGGAAGGGGGCCGAGCAGTACTTC. The encoded protein is CASSYLGGGKGAEQYF.

The V call is TRBV10-3, the J call TRBJ2-1; the match to TRBD2 covers 14 bases. CDR3 length: 16 residues. CDR1 and CDR2 (germline): ENHRY, SYGVKD. V lost 3 bases, J lost 15 bases, and 13 bases stayed unmatched. The CDR3 spells CAISERTSGRSKALFF. DNA of the CDR3: TGTGCCATCAGTGAAAGGACTAGCGGGAGGTCCAAGGCATTGTTCTTC.

The gene calls are TRBV11-2 and TRBJ2-1; the D gene is possibly TRBD1 (5 bases). The germline gives CDR1 SGHAT, CDR2 FQNNGV. V shed 1 base and J shed 7 bases, with 11 bases lying between them. The CDR3 length is 14 residues. Here the CDR3 DNA reads TGTGCCAGCAGCTTAGGTGGCAGGGTGAATGAGCAGTTCTTC. Translation: CASSLGGRVNEQFF.